These 18 T cell receptor beta chains were all obtained from the same sample, sequenced in a study of cytomegalovirus exposure and HLA in healthy donors. Primers for the PCR totalled 60 Vbeta and 13 Jbeta. This table comes from immunoSEQ multiplex PCR, and its TCRdb copy is limited to in-frame clones, with some not included. This repertoire includes some 64,000 clones. Sequencing was performed on PBMCs. The receptor source for this set is a woman aged 25 to 39 in good health and CMV-seronegative.

The chain has TRBV5-6 and TRBJ2-1; 8 nucleotides match TRBD1. This CDR3 has 17 residues. The germline V gene has CDR1 SGHDT and CDR2 YYEEEE. V shed 5 bases, J shed 2 bases, and the junction held 12 bases outside the gene matches. The CDR3 reads CASRVAAGTGTYNEQFF. As DNA, the CDR3 is TGTGCCAGCAGAGTAGCCGCGGGGACAGGCACCTACAATGAGCAGTTCTTC.

V usage is TRBV9 and J usage is TRBJ2-5; TRBD2 aligns across 8 bases. V lost 0 bases, J lost 4 bases, and 5 bases stayed unmatched. CDR1 and CDR2 (germline): SGDLS, YYNGEE. The CDR3 runs to 15 residues. The CDR3 is CASSVAGGSLETQYF. The CDR3 DNA follows: TGTGCCAGCAGCGTAGCGGGAGGGTCATTAGAGACCCAGTACTTC.

This sequence joins TRBV5-1 and TRBJ1-3, with D uncertain. There are 13 residues in the CDR3. Trimming left V 8 bases short and J 4 bases short, with 13 bases between. Looked up from germline, CDR1 is SGHRS and CDR2 is YFSETQ. This CDR3 is CASGAVLGNTIYF. CDR3 bases: TGCGCCAGTGGAGCGGTACTCGGAAACACCATATATTTT.

In DNA form, the CDR3 reads TGTGCCAGCACCTCTCTGGGGGCCGGTCAGCCCCAGCATTTT. Amino acid sequence: CASTSLGAGQPQHF. The chain joins TRBV27 to TRBJ1-5, with D possibly being TRBD1 (6 bases). V dropped 7 bases and J dropped 6 bases, with 16 bases sitting between them. Germline values: CDR1 MNHEY, CDR2 SMNVEV (reference sequence). The CDR3 sequence is 14 residues long.

The chain links TRBV28 to TRBJ2-5; TRBD2 matches 8 bases. Germline loops: CDR1 MDHEN, CDR2 SYDVKM. J was trimmed by 4 bases and V by 8 bases; bases with no gene match: 9. This CDR3 has 14 residues. For the CDR3, the DNA is TGTGCCAGCCTATCCGGGGGGGCGGGAGAGACCCAGTACTTC. It translates to CASLSGGAGETQYF. Combining the CDR3 with reference TRBV28 and TRBJ2-5 gives the whole variable domain DVKVTQSSRYLVKRTGEKVFLECVQDMDHENMFWYRQDPGLGLRLIYFSYDVKMKEKGDIPEGYSVSREKKERFSLILESASTNQTSMYLCASLSGGAGETQYFGPGTRLLVL.

The V and J genes are TRBV27 and TRBJ2-2, with 7 bases that match TRBD1. Unmatched junction bases numbered 8, after V lost 7 bases and J lost 0 bases. The CDR3 sequence is 16 residues long. From germline, CDR1 is MNHEY and CDR2 SMNVEV (reference sequence). The CDR3 reads CASTSSGTANTGELFF. Written as DNA, the CDR3 is TGTGCCAGCACTTCCTCCGGGACAGCGAACACCGGGGAGCTGTTTTTT.

The chain employs TRBV6-5 and TRBJ1-4, with D possibly being TRBD1 (5 bases). The CDR3 sequence is 15 residues long. Germline values: CDR1 MNHEY, CDR2 SVGAGI. V dropped 7 bases and J dropped 6 bases, with 18 bases sitting between them. CDR3 sequence (DNA): TGTGCCAGCAATAGTGACAGACAAGGGGATGAAAAACTGTTTTTT. Translation: CASNSDRQGDEKLFF.

This chain links TRBV7-2 with TRBJ1-5; D remains ambiguous. Germline values: CDR1 SGHTA, CDR2 FQGNSA. The CDR3 is 12 amino acids. Trimming pared 3 bases from V and 4 bases from J, leaving 4 bases between. This CDR3 reads CASSFGNQPQHF. The CDR3 nucleotides read TGTGCCAGCAGCTTCGGGAATCAGCCCCAGCATTTT.

The J gene is TRBJ1-1, the V gene TRBV7-8; 7 bases are shared with TRBD1. The germline CDR1 and CDR2 sequences are SGHVS and FQNEAQ. The CDR3 is made up of 13 amino acids. V trimming: 0 bases; J trimming: 14 bases; junction bases outside the gene matches: 9. The CDR3 DNA sequence: TGTGCCAGCAGCTTAGCCCTCGGACAGGCGCAGTTCTTT. This encodes CASSLALGQAQFF. Variable domain in full (rest from reference TRBV7-8 and TRBJ1-1): GAGVSQSPRYKVAKRGQDVALRCDPISGHVSLFWYQQALGQGPEFLTYFQNEAQLDKSGLPSDRFFAERPEGSVSTLKIQRTQQEDSAVYLCASSLALGQAQFFGQGTRLTVV.

This chain uses TRBV18 with TRBJ1-4; unclear D gene. Trimming took off 6 bases at V and 4 bases at J, with 3 bases between the two ends. The CDR3 is 11 amino acids. Germline V gene lookup returns CDR1 KGHSH and CDR2 LQKENI. In DNA form, the CDR3 reads TGTGCCAGCTCCTTTAATGAAAAACTGTTTTTT. As protein: CASSFNEKLFF. The whole variable domain, filled in from reference TRBV18 and TRBJ1-4, reads NAGVMQNPRHLVRRRGQEARLRCSPMKGHSHVYWYRQLPEEGLKFMVYLQKENIIDESGMPKERFSAEFPKEGPSILRIQQVVRGDSAAYFCASSFNEKLFFGSGTQLSVL.

The chain uses TRBV6-1 and TRBJ1-2; 10 bases line up with TRBD1. The germline CDR1 and CDR2 sequences are MNHNS and SASEGT. V dropped 4 bases and J dropped 2; count of bases not matched to a gene: 10. The CDR3 loop spans 17 amino acids. The CDR3 DNA follows: TGTGCCAGCAGTGTTTCGAAGGGGACAGGGGAGAACTATGGCTACACCTTC. Its translation: CASSVSKGTGENYGYTF.

The genes are TRBV19 and TRBJ2-7; 9 bases are a match to TRBD2. The CDR3 runs 15 residues. The trim removed 5 bases at V and 3 bases at J, leaving 8 bases unmatched. CDR1 and CDR2 (germline): LNHDA, SQIVND (reference sequence). CDR3 protein: CASSSSRGGGYEQYF. The CDR3 DNA follows: TGTGCCAGTAGTTCTTCGCGGGGGGGAGGCTACGAGCAGTACTTC.

With regard to this clone: This CDR3 is also generated by other DNA sequences in the sample. CDR3 DNA: TGTGCCAGCAGTTACTCGACGGCAGGGTACGGCTACGAGCAGTACTTC. Its translation: CASSYSTAGYGYEQYF. This sequence joins TRBV6-5 and TRBJ2-7, with a tentative D call TRBD1 (5 bases). The CDR3 consists of 16 residues. Germline values: CDR1 MNHEY, CDR2 SVGAGI. Trimming removed 0 bases at V and 3 bases at J, with 15 bases between.

The rearrangement uses TRBV18 and TRBJ2-3; 7 bases are a match to TRBD1. This CDR3 spans 13 amino acids. Germline CDR1 is KGHSH and CDR2 is LQKENI. Trimming cost V 5 bases and J 4 bases; bases outside gene matches: 3. CDR3 DNA: TGTGCCAGCTCATGGACAGGCTCAGATACGCAGTATTTT. This encodes CASSWTGSDTQYF.

The CDR3, as DNA: TGTGCCAGCGGCGGACAGGGGCCTAGCGCCTACGAGCAGTACTTC. Protein: CASGGQGPSAYEQYF. This chain links TRBV28 with TRBJ2-7; 9 bases align to TRBD1. Unmatched junction bases numbered 10, after V lost 8 bases and J lost 2 bases. Germline CDR1 MDHEN, CDR2 SYDVKM. The CDR3 length is 15 residues. Full variable domain (outside the CDR3, taken from reference TRBV28 and TRBJ2-7): DVKVTQSSRYLVKRTGEKVFLECVQDMDHENMFWYRQDPGLGLRLIYFSYDVKMKEKGDIPEGYSVSREKKERFSLILESASTNQTSMYLCASGGQGPSAYEQYFGPGTRLTVT.

The chain links TRBV6-5 to TRBJ2-7; D is unresolved. This CDR3 has 13 amino acids. In germline, CDR1 is MNHEY, CDR2 SVGAGI. V lost 1 base, J lost 3 bases, and 7 bases lay in between. CDR3 nucleotide sequence: TGTGCCAGCAGTTACTGGCAGAACTACGAGCAGTACTTC. Translation: CASSYWQNYEQYF.

The J gene is TRBJ1-2, the V gene TRBV7-9; 8 nucleotides align to TRBD1. CDR3 size: 14 residues. From germline, CDR1 is SEHNR and CDR2 FQNEAQ (reference sequence). V dropped 1 base and J dropped 4; count of bases not matched to a gene: 2. CDR3 bases: TGTGCCAGCAGCTTAGGACAGGGGATCTATGGCTACACCTTC. It translates to CASSLGQGIYGYTF.

The chain has TRBV27 and TRBJ2-1; 8 bases agree with TRBD2. Germline trimming cut 5 bases from V and 9 bases from J; bases unmatched to any gene: 0. CDR1 MNHEY and CDR2 SMNVEV come from the germline V gene (reference sequence). This CDR3 has 11 residues. The CDR3 loop reads CASSAGGEQFF. The CDR3 DNA is TGTGCCAGCAGTGCGGGGGGTGAGCAGTTCTTC.